Shown below are 15 T cell receptor beta chains from a single sample sequenced in a study of graft-versus-host responses after intestinal transplantation. Researchers processed graft tissue to release intraepithelial and lamina propria lymphocytes. The assay was immunoSEQ multiplex PCR, and TCRdb's table has in-frame clones only and misses some. The sample holds thousands of clones, about 84% seen once. The sample consisted of ileum tissue, taken about 130 days after transplant. The receptors derive from a human patient who received an intestinal transplant, so some T cells may come from the graft donor.

J is TRBJ2-2 and V is TRBV6-5; a weak D match, TRBD1 (6 bases). The CDR3 runs 15 residues. V lost 7 bases, J lost 7 bases, and 19 bases lay in between. Germline lookup yields CDR1 MNHEY and CDR2 SVGAGI. The DNA for the CDR3 is TGTGCCAGCACCCAACAGGGCCCGACTGGCGGGGAGCTGTTTTTT. Its translation: CASTQQGPTGGELFF.

The rearrangement uses TRBV6-5 and TRBJ1-4; D unclear. Trimming shortened V by 1 base and J by 6 bases, and 15 bases separated the two germline ends. The length of the CDR3 is 16 residues. Germline-derived CDR1 and CDR2 are MNHEY and SVGAGI. CDR3 sequence reads: CASSYLRDIGDEKLFF. The CDR3 DNA reads TGTGCCAGCAGTTACTTGAGGGATATCGGCGATGAAAAACTGTTTTTT.

This chain joins TRBV6-1 and TRBJ2-2; D is perhaps TRBD2 (7 bases). This CDR3 is built from 15 residues. From germline, CDR1 is MNHNS and CDR2 SASEGT. Trimming left V 4 bases short and J 3 bases short, with 12 bases between. The CDR3 here is CASSVRGTYTGELFF. CDR3 nucleotides: TGTGCCAGCAGTGTGCGGGGGACATACACCGGGGAGCTGTTTTTT.

Regarding this clone: At the DNA level, this CDR3 is encoded by other sequences in the same sample as well. The chain recombines TRBV19 with TRBJ1-1, with D perhaps TRBD1 (5 bases). CDR1 is LNHDA and CDR2 is SQIVND in the germline V gene (reference sequence). V lost 7 bases, J lost 3 bases, and 18 bases lay in between. This CDR3 spans 15 amino acids. CDR3 loop: CASTSTRDSYTEAFF. CDR3 in DNA: TGTGCCAGTACCTCGACCAGGGACTCTTACACTGAAGCTTTCTTT.

Written as DNA, the CDR3 is TGCACCAGCAGCCAAGAATCGTCGGCCAGGGTGAACACTGAAGCTTTCTTT. It codes for CTSSQESSARVNTEAFF. The chain is built from TRBV1 and TRBJ1-1; TRBD1 is the table's D call and was not checked against the DNA. TRBV1 is reported as a pseudogene. This CDR3 has 17 residues.

The chain employs TRBV6-5 and TRBJ1-1, with a weak D call TRBD1 (5 bases). Germline assignment: CDR1 MNHEY and CDR2 SVGAGI. The V end was cut by 8 bases, the J end by 11 bases, with 15 bases between. CDR3 length: 11 amino acids. The DNA for the CDR3 is TGTGCCAGCCGCTGGGGGGGTTCGGCTTTCTTT. Protein: CASRWGGSAFF.

This chain connects TRBV11-2 to TRBJ1-2; TRBD1 matches 7 bases. CDR1 and CDR2 from the germline V gene are SGHAT and FQNNGV. The CDR3 is 13 amino acids. Trimming at V came to 4 bases and at J to 4 bases, leaving 3 bases not matched to a gene. The CDR3: CASSYDRAYGYTF. As DNA, the CDR3 is TGTGCCAGCAGCTACGACAGGGCCTATGGCTACACCTTC.

V and J are TRBV10-1 and TRBJ2-1, with D possibly matching TRBD2 (5 bases). V was shortened by 4 bases and J by 1 base, with 17 bases between the two germline ends. The CDR3 spans 17 residues. CDR1 is WNHNN, CDR2 SYGVQD, per germline (reference sequence). CDR3 sequence reads: CASSVGWERLSYNEQFF. CDR3 bases: TGCGCCAGCAGTGTTGGGTGGGAGCGGTTATCCTACAATGAGCAGTTCTTC.

This clone has only one observation. The chain is built from TRBV4-2 and TRBJ1-1, with a possible D match to TRBD1 (5 bases). The V end lost 3 bases, the J end lost 3 bases, and 8 bases lay between the germline ends. Germline V gene data show CDR1 as LGHNA and CDR2 as YNFKEQ. The CDR3 runs 13 residues. The CDR3: CASSQDTYTEAFF. CDR3 sequence (DNA): TGTGCCAGCAGCCAGGACACGTACACTGAAGCTTTCTTT.

The chain couples TRBV11-2 to TRBJ2-3, with 7 bases fitting TRBD2. The CDR3 consists of 15 residues. V shed 1 base and J 2 bases; nucleotides not matched to a gene: 3. Germline lookup yields CDR1 SGHAT and CDR2 FQNNGV. CDR3 nucleotides: TGTGCCAGCAGCTTAGCGGGGGGATACACAGATACGCAGTATTTT. Protein product: CASSLAGGYTDTQYF.

The chain links TRBV21-1 to TRBJ1-1; the table gives TRBD1 as D, unverified against the DNA. TRBV21-1 is flagged as a pseudogene. The length of the CDR3 is 17 residues. The chain's CDR3 is CASSSKRGGGMNTEAFF. The CDR3 nucleotides read TGTGCCAGCAGCAGTAAGAGAGGGGGCGGGATGAACACTGAAGCTTTCTTT.

A remark on this clone: At the DNA level, this CDR3 is encoded by other sequences in the same sample as well. The chain combines TRBV7-3 with TRBJ1-1; no reliable D call. V was clipped by 0 bases and J by 2 bases, with 4 bases between them. Germline lookup yields CDR1 SGHTA and CDR2 FQGTGA. The CDR3 is 13 amino acids. CDR3 sequence reads: CASSLTGNTEAFF. The CDR3 DNA follows: TGTGCCAGCAGCTTAACGGGCAACACTGAAGCTTTCTTT. Using reference TRBV7-3 and TRBJ1-1 for the parts outside the CDR3, the full variable domain is GAGVSQTPSNKVTEKGKYVELRCDPISGHTALYWYRQSLGQGPEFLIYFQGTGAADDSGLPNDRFFAVRPEGSVSTLKIQRTERGDSAVYLCASSLTGNTEAFFGQGTRLTVV.

The CDR3 nucleotides are TGTGCCAGCAGCTTGTCCTCAGGATTAAATCAGCCCCAGCATTTT. Its protein product is CASSLSSGLNQPQHF. This chain uses TRBV5-5 with TRBJ1-5, with D hard to call. Germline assignment: CDR1 SGHKS and CDR2 YYEKEE (reference sequence). The CDR3 covers 15 residues. V was pared by 1 base and J by 4 bases, with 12 bases between.

The chain couples TRBV9 to TRBJ2-1; no firm D call. The CDR3 consists of 14 residues. Germline values: CDR1 SGDLS, CDR2 YYNGEE. Between the trimmed V and J ends, which lost 0 bases and 4 bases, there was a span of 8 bases. The CDR3 reads CASSVDLSYNEQFF. The CDR3 DNA is TGTGCCAGCAGCGTAGATTTGTCTTACAATGAGCAGTTCTTC. The full variable domain, with the rest looked up from reference TRBV9 and TRBJ2-1, is DSGVTQTPKHLITATGQRVTLRCSPRSGDLSVYWYQQSLDQGLQFLIQYYNGEERAKGNILERFSAQQFPDLHSELNLSSLELGDSALYFCASSVDLSYNEQFFGPGTRLTVL.

The V call is TRBV30, the J call TRBJ1-1; possible D gene TRBD1, 5 bases. The CDR3 consists of 13 residues. Trimming pared 3 bases from V and 6 bases from J, leaving 14 bases between. CDR1 GTSNPN and CDR2 SVGIG come from the germline V gene (reference sequence). The DNA of the CDR3 is TGTGCCTGGAGCCGGGACTCGGTTGCTGAAGCTTTCTTT. It is translated as CAWSRDSVAEAFF.